This record looks at one TCR beta chain sequence and its context. Its antigen is currently unknown. Cells sorted by CD45RO/CCR7/CD25/CD127/CD95/CD27 comprised CD4+ naive, central memory, regulatory and stem cell-like memory cells. Germline V lookup: CDR1 SGHRS, CDR2 YFSETQ. This CDR3 is built from 16 residues. The J segment lost 4 bases and the V segment lost 4 bases, leaving 5 bases of the junction unmatched. Sequenced material consisted of expressed TCRB transcripts (all of the isolated RNA was reverse transcribed). The assay was immunoSEQ multiplex PCR, and TCRdb's table has in-frame clones only and misses some. The table has 860,000 or so clones, about a sixth seen once; the top ten hold around 0.02%. The data are from a study of beta chain features in type 1 diabetes. Study at large: Investigators examined some 100,000,000 sorted cells across all samples.

Whole-study results and caveats: Naive, central memory and regulatory TCRB repertoires appeared more similar among patients than healthy donors. More deletions and fewer insertions at VDJ junctions were found in patients with type 1 diabetes.

The chain carries TRBV5-1 and TRBJ2-5; TRBD2 matches 15 bases. The clonotype comes from a woman aged 18-29 years in good health. Sequencing input: naive CD4+ T cells from blood. The CDR3 is CASSQGLAGGRETQYF. As DNA, the CDR3 is TGCGCCAGCAGCCAAGGACTAGCGGGAGGGCGAGAGACCCAGTACTTC.